This TCR beta chain is from a study of response to subunit inactivated influenza vaccine. A single record per CDR3 protein comes from TCRdb applying MiXCR to the RT-PCR reads. This sample yields hundreds of thousands of distinct CDR3 sequences, of which about a fifth are seen a single time; 11% belongs to the top ten. Findings of the study overall: The authors suggested that every seasonal influenza vaccination recruits few new T cells.

This clonotype was picked up one time. Its cognate antigen is unknown. The CDR3 runs 16 residues. The V end was cut by 0 bases, the J end by 0 bases, with 9 bases between. Germline assignment: CDR1 LNHDA and CDR2 SQIVND (reference sequence). The specimen was PBMCs from blood, collected approximately 5 days after vaccination. The V and J genes are TRBV19 and TRBJ2-1; D is possibly TRBD2 (5 bases). This sequence originates from a man aged 50 to 60 who received an inactivated influenza vaccine. This CDR3 reads CASSIDLGSSYNEQFF. Here the CDR3 DNA reads TGTGCCAGTAGTATAGATCTAGGGAGCTCCTACAATGAGCAGTTCTTC.